This TCR beta chain was found in a study of T cell repertoires in cytomegalovirus infection. MiXCR, applied by TCRdb to the reads, yields one record per CDR3 protein. The sample shows around 900,000 distinct CDR3 sequences, approximately 30% of them seen only once. Study-level points and caveats: Accumulated public TCR beta family frequency recognized individuals carrying CMV together with the relevant HLA. Within the response measured ex vivo, HLA-C-restricted CMV-specific TCR beta clonotypes were dominant.

Remarks on this clonotype: Its antigen is undetermined.

This sequence originates from a human donor in good health (CMV status not recorded). Some clones in this sample may be carry-over from other donors' samples. The material sequenced was cultured CD8+ T cells from PBMCs, taken from culture after CMV antigen stimulation.

CDR3 sequence reads: CASSLGQRFTDTQYF. In DNA form, the CDR3 reads TGTGCCAGCAGCTTGGGTCAGCGGTTCACAGATACGCAGTATTTT. This rearrangement joins TRBV11-2 to TRBJ2-3; a possible D gene is TRBD2 (5 bases). This CDR3 contains 15 residues. CDR1 is SGHAT, CDR2 FQNNGV, per germline. V lost 3 bases and J lost 2, with 12 bases in between.